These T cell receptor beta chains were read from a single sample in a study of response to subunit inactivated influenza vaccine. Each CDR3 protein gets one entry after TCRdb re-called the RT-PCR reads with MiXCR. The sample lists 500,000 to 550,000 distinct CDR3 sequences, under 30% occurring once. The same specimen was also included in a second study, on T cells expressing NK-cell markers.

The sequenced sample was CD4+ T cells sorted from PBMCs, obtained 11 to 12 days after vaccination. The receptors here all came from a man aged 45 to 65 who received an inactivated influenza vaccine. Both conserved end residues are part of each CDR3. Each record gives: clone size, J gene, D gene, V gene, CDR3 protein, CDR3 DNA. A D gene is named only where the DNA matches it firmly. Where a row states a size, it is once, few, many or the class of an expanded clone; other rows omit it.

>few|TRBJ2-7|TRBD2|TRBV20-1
CSARLAGSREQYF
TGCAGTGCTCGACTAGCGGGGTCTCGGGAGCAGTACTTC
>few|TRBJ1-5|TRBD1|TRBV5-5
CASSLGADRGDQPQHF
TGTGCCAGCAGCTTGGGGGCGGACAGGGGAGATCAGCCCCAGCATTTT
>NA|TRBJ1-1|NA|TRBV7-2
CASSLSGLNTEAFF
TGTGCCAGCAGCTTATCCGGGCTAAACACTGAAGCTTTCTTT
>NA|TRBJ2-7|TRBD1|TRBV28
CASSLYGTGAHEQYF
TGTGCCAGCAGTTTATACGGGACAGGGGCCCACGAGCAGTACTTC
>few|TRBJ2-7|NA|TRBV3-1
CASSQPGLGTYEQYF
TGTGCCAGCAGCCAACCCGGACTGGGAACCTACGAGCAGTACTTC
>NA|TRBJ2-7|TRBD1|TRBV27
CASRRQGASYEQYF
TGTGCCAGCAGGAGACAGGGGGCGTCCTACGAGCAGTACTTC
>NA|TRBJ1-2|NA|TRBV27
CASSLSFSGGYTF
TGTGCCAGCAGTTTATCCTTTTCGGGTGGCTACACCTTC
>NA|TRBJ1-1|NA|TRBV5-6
CASSPTRGEAFF
TGTGCCAGCAGCCCCACTCGGGGTGAAGCTTTCTTT
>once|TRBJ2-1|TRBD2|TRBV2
CADRDYNNEQFF
TGTGCCGACCGGGACTATAACAATGAGCAGTTCTTC
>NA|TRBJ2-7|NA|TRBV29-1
CSVGRESYEQYF
TGCAGCGTTGGTAGGGAATCCTACGAGCAGTACTTC
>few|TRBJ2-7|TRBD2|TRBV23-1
CASSPGLAGGSYEQYF
TGCGCCAGCAGTCCGGGACTAGCGGGGGGCTCCTACGAGCAGTACTTC
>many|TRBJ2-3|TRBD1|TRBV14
CASSPFGTGTDTQYF
TGTGCCAGCAGCCCATTCGGGACAGGGACAGATACGCAGTATTTT
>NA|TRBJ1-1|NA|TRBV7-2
CASSPPGKAFF
TGTGCCAGCAGCCCCCCAGGTAAAGCTTTCTTT
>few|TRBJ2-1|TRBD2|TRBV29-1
CSVAPTSGGYNEQFF
TGCAGCGTTGCCCCAACTAGCGGGGGGTACAATGAGCAGTTCTTC
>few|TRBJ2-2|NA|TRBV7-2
CASSSPDGSTGELFF
TGTGCCAGCAGCTCGCCTGATGGGAGCACCGGGGAGCTGTTTTTT
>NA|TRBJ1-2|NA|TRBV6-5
CASSYGQSVYGYTF
TGTGCCAGCAGTTACGGACAAAGCGTCTATGGCTACACCTTC
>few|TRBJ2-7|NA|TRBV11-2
CASSYPLHEQYF
TGTGCCAGCAGTTACCCTCTTCACGAGCAGTACTTC
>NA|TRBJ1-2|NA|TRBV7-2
CASSLNQEDRYTF
TGTGCCAGCAGCCTAAATCAGGAGGACCGATACACCTTC
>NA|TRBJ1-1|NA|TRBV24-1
CATSDTRGSTEAFF
TGTGCCACCAGTGATACCAGGGGTTCCACTGAAGCTTTCTTT
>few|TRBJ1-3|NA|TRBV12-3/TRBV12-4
CASSLVQGPGNTIYF
TGTGCCAGCAGTTTGGTCCAGGGGCCTGGAAACACCATATATTTT
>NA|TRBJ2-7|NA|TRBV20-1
CSASLRGRAYEQYF
TGCAGTGCTAGTTTGCGGGGAAGAGCCTACGAGCAGTACTTC
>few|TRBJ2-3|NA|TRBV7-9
CASSPAGPTDTQYF
TGTGCCAGCAGCCCCGCGGGACCCACAGATACGCAGTATTTT
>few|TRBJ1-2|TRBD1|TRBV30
CAWSGGQGARVGYGYTF
TGTGCCTGGAGTGGGGGACAGGGGGCGCGTGTAGGCTATGGCTACACCTTC
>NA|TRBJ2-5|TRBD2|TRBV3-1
CASSQDGASGRDSTQYF
TGTGCCAGCAGCCAAGATGGGGCTAGCGGTAGGGATTCGACCCAGTACTTC
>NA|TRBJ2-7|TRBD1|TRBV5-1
CASSFGTANYEQYF
TGCGCCAGCAGCTTCGGGACAGCTAACTACGAGCAGTACTTC
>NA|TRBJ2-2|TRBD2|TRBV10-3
CATETTSGVNTGELFF
TGTGCCACCGAAACTACTAGCGGTGTCAACACCGGGGAGCTGTTTTTT
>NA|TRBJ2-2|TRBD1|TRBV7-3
CASSQPGTGGIGELFF
TGTGCCAGCAGCCAGCCCGGGACAGGAGGAATCGGGGAGCTGTTTTTT